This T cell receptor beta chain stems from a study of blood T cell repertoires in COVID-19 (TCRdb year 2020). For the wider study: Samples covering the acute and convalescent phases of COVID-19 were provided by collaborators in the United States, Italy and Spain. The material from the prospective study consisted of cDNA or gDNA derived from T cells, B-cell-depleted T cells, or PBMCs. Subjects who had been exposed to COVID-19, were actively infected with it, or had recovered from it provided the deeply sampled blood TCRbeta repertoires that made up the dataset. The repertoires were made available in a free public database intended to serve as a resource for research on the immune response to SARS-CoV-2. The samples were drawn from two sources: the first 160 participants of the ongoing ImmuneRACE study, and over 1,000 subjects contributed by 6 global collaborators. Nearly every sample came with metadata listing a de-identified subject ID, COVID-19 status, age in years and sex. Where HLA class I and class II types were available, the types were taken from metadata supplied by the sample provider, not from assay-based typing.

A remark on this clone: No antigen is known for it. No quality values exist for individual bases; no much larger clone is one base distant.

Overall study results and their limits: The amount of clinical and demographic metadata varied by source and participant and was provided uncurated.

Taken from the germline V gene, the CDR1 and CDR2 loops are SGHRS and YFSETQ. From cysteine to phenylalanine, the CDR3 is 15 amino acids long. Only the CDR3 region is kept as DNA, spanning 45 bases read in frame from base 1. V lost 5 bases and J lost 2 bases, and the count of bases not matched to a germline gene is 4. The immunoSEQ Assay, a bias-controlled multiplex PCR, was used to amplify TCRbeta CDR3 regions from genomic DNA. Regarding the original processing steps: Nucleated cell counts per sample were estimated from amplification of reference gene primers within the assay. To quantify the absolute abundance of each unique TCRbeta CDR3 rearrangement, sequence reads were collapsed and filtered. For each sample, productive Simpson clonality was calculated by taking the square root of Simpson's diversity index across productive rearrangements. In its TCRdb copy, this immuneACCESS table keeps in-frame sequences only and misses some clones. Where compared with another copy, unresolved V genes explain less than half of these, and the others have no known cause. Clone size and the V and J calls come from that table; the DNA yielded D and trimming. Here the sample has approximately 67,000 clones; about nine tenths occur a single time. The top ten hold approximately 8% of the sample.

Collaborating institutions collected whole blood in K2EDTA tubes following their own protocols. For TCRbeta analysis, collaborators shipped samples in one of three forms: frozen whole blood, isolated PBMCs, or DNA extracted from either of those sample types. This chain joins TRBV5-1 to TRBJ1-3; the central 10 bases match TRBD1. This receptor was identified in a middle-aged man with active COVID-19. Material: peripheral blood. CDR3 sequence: CASRADRGPGNTIYF. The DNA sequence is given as TGCGCCAGCAGAGCTGACAGGGGGCCTGGAAACACCATATATTTT.